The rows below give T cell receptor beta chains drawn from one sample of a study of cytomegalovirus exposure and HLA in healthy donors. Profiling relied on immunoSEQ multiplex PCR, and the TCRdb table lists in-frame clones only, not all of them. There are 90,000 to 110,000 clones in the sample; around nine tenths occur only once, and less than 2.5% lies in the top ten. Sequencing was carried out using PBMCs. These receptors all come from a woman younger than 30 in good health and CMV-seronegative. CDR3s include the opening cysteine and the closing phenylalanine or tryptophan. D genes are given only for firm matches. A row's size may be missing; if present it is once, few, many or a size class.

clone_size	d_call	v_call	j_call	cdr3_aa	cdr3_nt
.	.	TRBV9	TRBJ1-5	CASSVALPGCRGNYSNQPQHF	TGTGCCAGCAGCGTAGCCCTTCCAGGGTGTAGGGGGAATTATAGCAATCAGCCCCAGCATTTT
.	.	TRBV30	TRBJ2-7	CAWISKQGSNEQYF	TGTGCCTGGATTTCCAAACAGGGATCTAACGAGCAGTACTTC
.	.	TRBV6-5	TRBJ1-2	CASSSPGEYYGYTF	TGTGCCAGCAGTTCCCCCGGAGAGTACTATGGCTACACCTTC
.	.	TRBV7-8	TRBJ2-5	CASSWRQFQETQYF	TGTGCCAGCAGCTGGCGACAGTTCCAAGAGACCCAGTACTTC
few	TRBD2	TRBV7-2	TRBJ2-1	CASSPRTSEGGEQFF	TGTGCCAGCAGCCCCCGGACTAGCGAGGGTGGGGAGCAGTTCTTC
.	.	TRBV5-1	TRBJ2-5	CASSSGVVADQETQYF	TGCGCCAGCAGCTCAGGGGTAGTTGCGGACCAAGAGACCCAGTACTTC
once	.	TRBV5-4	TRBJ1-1	CASSLSGLNTEAFF	TGTGCCAGCAGCTTGTCTGGCCTGAACACTGAAGCTTTCTTT
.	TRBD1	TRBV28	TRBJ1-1	CASSSDRGTEAFF	TGTGCCAGCAGTTCCGACAGGGGCACTGAAGCTTTCTTT
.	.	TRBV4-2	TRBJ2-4	CASSQALQVSKNIQYF	TGTGCCAGCAGCCAAGCACTTCAGGTTTCCAAAAACATTCAGTACTTC
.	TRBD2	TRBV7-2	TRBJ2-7	CASSIQQLAGVVSYEQYF	TGTGCCAGCAGCATCCAACAACTAGCGGGAGTAGTCTCCTACGAGCAGTACTTC
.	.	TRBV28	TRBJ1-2	CASSWARRFRGYTF	TGTGCCAGCAGTTGGGCCCGGAGGTTTCGGGGCTACACCTTC
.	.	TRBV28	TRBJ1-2	CASTWGDYGYTF	TGTGCCAGCACCTGGGGGGACTATGGCTACACCTTC
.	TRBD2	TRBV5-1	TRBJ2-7	CACLREGRNEQYF	TGCGCCTGTCTACGGGAGGGCCGCAACGAGCAGTACTTC
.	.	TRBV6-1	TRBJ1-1	CASSARGLTEAFF	TGTGCCAGCAGTGCCAGGGGTTTAACTGAAGCTTTCTTT
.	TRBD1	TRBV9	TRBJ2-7	CASSVGTGVGYEQYF	TGTGCCAGCAGCGTAGGAACAGGGGTGGGCTACGAGCAGTACTTC
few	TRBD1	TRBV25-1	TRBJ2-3	CASSEPGQLNTQYF	TGTGCCAGCAGTGAACCGGGACAGCTGAATACGCAGTATTTT
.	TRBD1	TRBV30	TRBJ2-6	CAVRQGNGANVLTF	TGTGCCGTACGACAGGGCAATGGGGCCAACGTCCTGACTTTC
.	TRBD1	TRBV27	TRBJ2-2	CASSSRDRYTGELFF	TGTGCCAGCAGCTCTCGGGACAGATACACCGGGGAGCTGTTTTTT
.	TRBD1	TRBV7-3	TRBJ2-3	CASSSGGFTDTQYF	TGTGCCAGCAGCTCAGGGGGTTTCACAGATACGCAGTATTTT
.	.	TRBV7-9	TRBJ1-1	CASSSQGGGRTEAFF	TGTGCCAGCAGCTCCCAGGGAGGGGGGAGGACTGAAGCTTTCTTT
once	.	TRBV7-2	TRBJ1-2	CASSLAQGYGYTF	TGTGCCAGCAGCTTAGCACAGGGTTATGGCTACACCTTC
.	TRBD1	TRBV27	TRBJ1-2	CASSFNTGGYGYTF	TGTGCCAGCAGTTTTAATACAGGGGGCTATGGCTACACCTTC
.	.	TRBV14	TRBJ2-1	CASSQVRGFKNEQFF	TGTGCCAGCAGCCAAGTCCGAGGGTTTAAGAATGAGCAGTTCTTC
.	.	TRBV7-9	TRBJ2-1	CASSHNLEGNEQFF	TGTGCCAGCAGCCACAACCTGGAGGGCAATGAGCAGTTCTTC
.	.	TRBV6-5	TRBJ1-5	CASNYDVYSNQPQHF	TGTGCCAGCAACTATGACGTATATAGCAATCAGCCCCAGCATTTT
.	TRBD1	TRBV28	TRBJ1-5	CASSFLQGRNQPQHF	TGTGCCAGCAGTTTTTTACAGGGGCGCAATCAGCCCCAGCATTTT
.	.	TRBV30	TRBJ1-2	CAWNPGGYGYTF	TGTGCCTGGAACCCCGGAGGCTATGGCTACACCTTC
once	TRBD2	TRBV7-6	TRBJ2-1	CASSLDGTSTHEQFF	TGTGCCAGCAGCTTAGATGGGACTAGCACCCATGAGCAGTTCTTC
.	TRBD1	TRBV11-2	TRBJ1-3	CASSLKQGPRAGNTIYF	TGTGCCAGCAGCTTAAAACAGGGGCCTCGAGCTGGAAACACCATATATTTT
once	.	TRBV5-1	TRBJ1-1	CASSFLGSIVPGRFMNTEAFF	TGCGCCAGCAGCTTTTTGGGTAGTATAGTCCCAGGGCGATTTATGAACACTGAAGCTTTCTTT
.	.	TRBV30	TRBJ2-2	CAWTGGGTGELFF	TGTGCCTGGACCGGGGGTGGTACCGGGGAGCTGTTTTTT
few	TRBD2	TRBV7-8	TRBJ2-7	CASSKNLAGGSSYEQYF	TGTGCCAGCAGCAAAAACTTAGCGGGGGGAAGCTCCTACGAGCAGTACTTC
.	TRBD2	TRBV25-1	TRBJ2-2	CARPFGGAGTGELFF	TGTGCCCGCCCCTTCGGGGGGGCGGGCACCGGGGAGCTGTTTTTT
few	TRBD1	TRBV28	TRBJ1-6	CASSSQTGSSYNSPLHF	TGTGCCAGCAGTTCCCAGACAGGGAGCTCCTATAATTCACCCCTCCACTTT
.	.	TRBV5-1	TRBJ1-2	CASSLGTANYGYTF	TGCGCCAGCAGCTTGGGGACAGCTAACTATGGCTACACCTTC
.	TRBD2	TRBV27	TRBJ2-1	CASSQSGGNEQFF	TGTGCCAGCAGTCAGTCGGGGGGCAATGAGCAGTTCTTC
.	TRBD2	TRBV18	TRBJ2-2	CASSPQLATNTGELFF	TGTGCCAGCTCACCACAACTAGCGACCAACACCGGGGAGCTGTTTTTT
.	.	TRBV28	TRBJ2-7	CASTSRGRERAEQYF	TGTGCCAGCACCTCGCGGGGGCGGGAGAGGGCCGAGCAGTACTTC
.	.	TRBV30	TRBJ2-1	CAWSPPGFSSYNEQFF	TGTGCCTGGAGTCCACCAGGCTTTTCTTCCTACAATGAGCAGTTCTTC
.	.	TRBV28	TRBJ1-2	CASSVPSADSPGPTF	TGTGCCAGCAGTGTGCCCTCCGCGGACAGCCCAGGTCCCACCTTC
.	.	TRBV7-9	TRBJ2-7	CASSPPREVAQYF	TGTGCCAGCAGCCCCCCGCGGGAAGTCGCGCAGTACTTC
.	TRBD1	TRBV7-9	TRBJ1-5	CASSLGQGLQPQHF	TGTGCCAGCAGCTTGGGACAGGGTTTACAGCCCCAGCATTTT
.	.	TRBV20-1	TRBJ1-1	CSARGGAEAFF	TGCAGTGCTAGGGGAGGTGCTGAAGCTTTCTTT
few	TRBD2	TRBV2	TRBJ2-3	CASSELSGGGVTDTQYF	TGTGCCAGCAGTGAACTTTCTGGCGGGGGGGTTACAGATACGCAGTATTTT
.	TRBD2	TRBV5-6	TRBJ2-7	CASSLGLAGSPYEQYF	TGTGCCAGCAGCTTGGGACTAGCGGGAAGCCCCTACGAGCAGTACTTC
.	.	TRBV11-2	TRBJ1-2	CASSLRGWDGYTF	TGTGCCAGCAGCCTCCGGGGGTGGGATGGCTACACCTTC
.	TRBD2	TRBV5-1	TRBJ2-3	CASSLGLAGASTDTQYF	TGCGCCAGCAGCTTGGGACTAGCGGGAGCGTCCACAGATACGCAGTATTTT
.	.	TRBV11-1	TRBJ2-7	CASSPQGLGYYEQYF	TGTGCCAGCAGCCCACAGGGCCTGGGTTATTACGAGCAGTACTTC
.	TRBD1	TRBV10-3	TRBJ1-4	CAISESTGATEKLFF	TGTGCCATCAGTGAGTCAACAGGGGCCACGGAAAAACTGTTTTTT
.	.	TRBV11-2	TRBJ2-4	CASSSNRDIQYF	TGTGCCAGCAGCAGCAACCGGGACATTCAGTACTTC